Following are 20 T cell receptor beta chains from one sample sequenced in a study of siplizumab effects on memory and regulatory T cells. TCRdb keeps only in-frame clones here, not all; method: immunoSEQ multiplex PCR. The profile shows some 100,000 clones, roughly 94% of them singletons. Sequenced material: Tregs sorted from blood. The receptor set was obtained from a human donor in good health.

The V call is TRBV14, the J call TRBJ2-5, with D possibly TRBD1 on 5 matching bases. V was clipped by 1 base and J by 3 bases, with 12 bases between them. Germline lookup yields CDR1 SGHDN and CDR2 FVKESK. This CDR3 has 15 residues. The CDR3 loop is CASSQATGGKETQYF. In DNA form, the CDR3 reads TGTGCCAGCAGCCAAGCTACAGGCGGTAAAGAGACCCAGTACTTC.

The CDR3 sequence: CASSLDTRGTKGTDTQYF. The DNA for the CDR3 is TGCGCCAGCAGCTTGGACACAAGAGGGACTAAAGGCACAGATACGCAGTATTTT. This chain connects TRBV5-1 to TRBJ2-3; TRBD2 matches at 7 bases. The CDR3 consists of 18 residues. Germline values: CDR1 SGHRS, CDR2 YFSETQ. V was pared by 0 bases and J by 1 base, with 11 bases of the junction left unmatched.

This chain connects TRBV10-3 to TRBJ2-5; D is perhaps TRBD1 or TRBD2 (6 bases each). Germline values: CDR1 ENHRY, CDR2 SYGVKD. The germline V and J ends were trimmed by 3 bases and 5 bases, with 22 bases remaining between them. The CDR3 extends over 17 amino acids. Here the CDR3 DNA reads TGTGCCATCAGTGATAGGGGGGCTCTAGGGTACGTGGAGACCCAGTACTTC. This codes for CAISDRGALGYVETQYF.

V usage is TRBV19 and J usage is TRBJ2-5, with D maybe TRBD2 (6 bases). The germline V and J ends were trimmed by 2 bases and 5 bases, with 18 bases remaining between them. The CDR3 is 16 residues long. Germline lookup yields CDR1 LNHDA and CDR2 SQIVND (reference sequence). For the CDR3, the DNA is TGTGCCAGTAGTATAATTGGGGGTGGAGGGTTGGAGACCCAGTACTTC. Translated: CASSIIGGGGLETQYF. Looking up the rest from reference TRBV19 and TRBJ2-5 gives the full variable domain: DGGITQSPKYLFRKEGQNVTLSCEQNLNHDAMYWYRQDPGQGLRLIYYSQIVNDFQKGDIAEGYSVSREKKESFPLTVTSAQKNPTAFYLCASSIIGGGGLETQYFGPGTRLLVL.

The chain combines TRBV5-1 with TRBJ1-1; 7 bases match TRBD1. Germline CDR1 reads SGHRS; CDR2 reads YFSETQ. The CDR3 totals 14 residues. After removal of 0 bases from V and 3 bases from J, the junction contained 2 bases not matched to a gene. The CDR3 DNA sequence: TGCGCCAGCAGCTTGGGACAGGGTTACACTGAAGCTTTCTTT. This codes for CASSLGQGYTEAFF.

The chain links TRBV7-3 to TRBJ2-2; TRBD2 agrees at 9 bases. The CDR3 extends over 15 amino acids. V dropped 1 base and J dropped 4; count of bases not matched to a gene: 1. Looked up from germline, CDR1 is SGHTA and CDR2 is FQGTGA. CDR3 in amino acids: CASSLSGRGTGELFF. CDR3 DNA sequence: TGTGCCAGCAGCTTAAGCGGGAGGGGCACCGGGGAGCTGTTTTTT. The full variable domain, its missing parts supplied by reference TRBV7-3 and TRBJ2-2, is GAGVSQTPSNKVTEKGKYVELRCDPISGHTALYWYRQSLGQGPEFLIYFQGTGAADDSGLPNDRFFAVRPEGSVSTLKIQRTERGDSAVYLCASSLSGRGTGELFFGEGSRLTVL.

The rearrangement links TRBV5-1 to TRBJ2-3; D is unclear. The CDR3 spans 12 residues. Germline values: CDR1 SGHRS, CDR2 YFSETQ. Trimming took off 7 bases at V and 5 bases at J, with 11 bases between the two ends. The CDR3 sequence is CASGTELDTQYF. The DNA for the CDR3 is TGCGCCAGCGGTACCGAATTAGATACGCAGTATTTT.

Only one count was recorded for this clone. The V gene is TRBV5-6, the J gene TRBJ2-1; weak D call: TRBD2 (6 bases). V was shortened by 4 bases and J by 5 bases, with 19 bases between the two germline ends. The V gene's germline CDR1 is SGHDT and CDR2 YYEEEE. This CDR3 region has 16 residues. In DNA form, the CDR3 reads TGTGCCAGCAGCCCTTTAGCGGCTGTGGGAAACAATGAGCAGTTCTTC. Translated, it gives CASSPLAAVGNNEQFF. Looking up the rest from reference TRBV5-6 and TRBJ2-1 gives the full variable domain: DAGVTQSPTHLIKTRGQQVTLRCSPKSGHDTVSWYQQALGQGPQFIFQYYEEEERQRGNFPDRFSGHQFPNYSSELNVNALLLGDSALYLCASSPLAAVGNNEQFFGPGTRLTVL.

The chain recombines TRBV7-8 with TRBJ2-7; D is perhaps TRBD1 (5 bases). Germline V gene lookup returns CDR1 SGHVS and CDR2 FQNEAQ. Trimming cost V 3 bases and J 4 bases, with 16 bases left between them. The CDR3 contains 15 residues. The CDR3 nucleotides are TGTGCCAGCAGCTTCCAGGGAAGAGTCTCTTACGAGCAGTACTTC. Translated, it gives CASSFQGRVSYEQYF. The complete variable domain, with remaining parts taken from reference TRBV7-8 and TRBJ2-7, reads GAGVSQSPRYKVAKRGQDVALRCDPISGHVSLFWYQQALGQGPEFLTYFQNEAQLDKSGLPSDRFFAERPEGSVSTLKIQRTQQEDSAVYLCASSFQGRVSYEQYFGPGTRLTVT.

J is TRBJ1-6 and V is TRBV11-3, with no clear D. The CDR3 has 13 residues. The V gene lost 2 bases and the J gene lost 5 bases, with 4 bases spanning the gap. Germline CDR1 reads SGHNT; CDR2 reads YENEEA. CDR3 sequence (DNA): TGTGCCAGCAGCTTATCCGATAATTCACCCCTCCACTTT. Translating it yields CASSLSDNSPLHF.

This clone was detected only once. The V and J genes are TRBV5-4 and TRBJ2-7; 16 bases align to TRBD2. Germline assignment: CDR1 SGHNT and CDR2 YYREEE (reference sequence). There are 16 residues in the CDR3. Trimming at V came to 4 bases and at J to 6 bases, leaving 7 bases not matched to a gene. This chain's CDR3 is CASSLGLAGGRGEQYF. The CDR3 coding sequence is TGTGCCAGCAGCCTGGGACTAGCGGGAGGGAGGGGCGAGCAGTACTTC.

The chain joins TRBV7-9 to TRBJ2-1; D is unresolved. Trimming pared 3 bases from V and 10 bases from J, leaving 13 bases between. From germline, CDR1 is SEHNR and CDR2 FQNEAQ (reference sequence). This CDR3 comprises 13 residues. This CDR3 reads CASSFSTSREQFF. The CDR3 DNA follows: TGTGCCAGCAGCTTTAGCACCTCGAGGGAGCAGTTCTTC.

This clone has only a few counts. The rearrangement uses TRBV5-1 and TRBJ1-1; D not certain. Trimming left V 3 bases short and J 2 bases short, with 11 bases between. The V gene's germline CDR1 is SGHRS and CDR2 YFSETQ. This CDR3 comprises 14 residues. CDR3 in amino acids: CASSSRRVNTEAFF. CDR3 DNA: TGCGCCAGCAGCTCGCGAAGGGTCAACACTGAAGCTTTCTTT.

The chain recombines TRBV21-1 with TRBJ2-7; TRBD1 is the table's D call, not checked against the DNA. TRBV21-1 is marked as a pseudogene. This CDR3 spans 15 amino acids. CDR3 sequence reads: CASSKADTSSYEQYF. The CDR3 DNA sequence: TGTGCCAGCAGCAAAGCCGACACGAGCTCCTACGAGCAGTACTTC.

In DNA, the CDR3 is TGTGCCAGCGGGAGGGCCGGGGAGACCCAGTACTTC. Encoded protein: CASGRAGETQYF. The chain is built from TRBV6-5 and TRBJ2-5; 7 bases line up with TRBD2. The CDR3 extends over 12 amino acids. In germline, CDR1 is MNHEY, CDR2 SVGAGI. V lost 8 bases to trimming and J lost 5 bases; unmatched junction nucleotides: 5.

The rearrangement joins TRBV18 to TRBJ2-7; D might be TRBD1 or TRBD2, each matching 5 bases. CDR1 and CDR2 (germline): KGHSH, LQKENI. The CDR3 spans 17 residues. V was cut by 0 bases and J by 3 bases, with 18 bases left in between. In DNA form, the CDR3 reads TGTGCCAGCTCACCACCAACTCCTCGGGGCTTGAACTACGAGCAGTACTTC. This gives the protein CASSPPTPRGLNYEQYF.

The chain is built from TRBV6-5 and TRBJ1-3; 7 bases agree with TRBD1. The V segment lost 2 bases and the J segment 4 bases; nucleotides outside the gene matches: 5. This CDR3 is built from 15 residues. CDR1 and CDR2 from the germline V gene are MNHEY and SVGAGI. The CDR3 region is CASSYTGQIGNTIYF. In DNA, the CDR3 is TGTGCCAGCAGTTACACGGGACAGATAGGAAACACCATATATTTT.

The CDR3 bases are TGTGCCAGCTCACCACGGGGGACAGCGCAAGAGACCCAGTACTTC. It encodes CASSPRGTAQETQYF. V gene TRBV18 combines with J gene TRBJ2-5; 7 nucleotides line up with TRBD1. Losses at the gene ends were 1 base for V and 2 bases for J; bases not matched to a gene: 4. CDR1 and CDR2 (germline): KGHSH, LQKENI. This CDR3 has 15 amino acids.

The rearrangement links TRBV7-2 to TRBJ1-2; TRBD1 might be the D (6 bases). The CDR3 spans 13 residues. Germline CDR1 is SGHTA and CDR2 is FQGNSA. Trimming cost V 5 bases and J 3 bases, with 10 bases left between them. The CDR3 reads CASSIDRHYGYTF. Here the CDR3 DNA reads TGTGCCAGCAGCATCGACAGGCACTATGGCTACACCTTC.

This chain connects TRBV5-1 to TRBJ2-1; no definite D call. V was clipped by 3 bases and J by 6 bases, with 10 bases between them. CDR1 is SGHRS and CDR2 is YFSETQ in the germline V gene. The CDR3 length is 13 residues. The DNA for the CDR3 is TGCGCCAGCAGCTCCTTCGGCGGCAATGAGCAGTTCTTC. This gives the protein CASSSFGGNEQFF.